The 6 T cell receptor beta chains reported below all come from one sample, sequenced in a study of shared clonotypes between healthy human individuals. Some clones are missing from TCRdb's copy, which holds only in-frame ones; the method was immunoSEQ multiplex PCR. The data contain about 1.9 million clones, 80% to 95% of them seen just once; the ten biggest clones take up approximately 1.7%. It was CD45RO-negative cells, positively selected for CCR7, that made up naive CD8 cells, with terminally differentiated effector memory CD45RA+ cells excluded. The sequencing sample was made of naive CD8+ T cells from PBMCs. The receptors derive from a man between 18 and 29 years old in good health. Some clones in this sample may be carry-over from other donors' samples.

The chain links TRBV13 to TRBJ2-7, with TRBD2 matching 13 bases. The germline V gene has CDR1 PRHDT and CDR2 FYEKMQ (reference sequence). V dropped 5 bases and J dropped 2; count of bases not matched to a gene: 3. There are 15 residues in the CDR3. DNA of the CDR3: TGTGCCAGCAGCCCGACTAGCGGGAGGACCTACGAGCAGTACTTC. Encoded protein: CASSPTSGRTYEQYF.

V gene TRBV28 combines with J gene TRBJ1-2, with 7 bases aligning to TRBD1. With V trimmed by 6 bases and J by 6 bases, 7 bases remained unmatched. This CDR3 contains 13 residues. Germline-derived CDR1 and CDR2 are MDHEN and SYDVKM. The CDR3 nucleotides are TGTGCCAGCAGGCACCGGGACAGCCATGGCTACACCTTC. Residues: CASRHRDSHGYTF.

V usage is TRBV27 and J usage is TRBJ2-2; TRBD1 matches 12 bases. CDR1 and CDR2 from the germline V gene are MNHEY and SMNVEV (reference sequence). The CDR3 runs 18 residues. Trimming cost V 2 bases and J 4 bases; bases outside gene matches: 8. CDR3: CASSLTPGTGGVTGELFF. The CDR3 nucleotides read TGTGCCAGCAGTTTAACACCCGGGACAGGGGGCGTCACCGGGGAGCTGTTTTTT.

This chain connects TRBV5-1 to TRBJ2-7, with no clear D. V dropped 0 bases and J dropped 7 bases, with 11 bases sitting between them. The CDR3 sequence is 13 residues long. Germline lookup yields CDR1 SGHRS and CDR2 YFSETQ. DNA for the CDR3: TGCGCCAGCAGCTTGGCCGTCGGAAGAGAGCAGTACTTC. This codes for CASSLAVGREQYF.

The chain links TRBV6-5 to TRBJ1-4; 7 positions agree with TRBD1. The CDR3 contains 15 residues. CDR1 MNHEY and CDR2 SVGAGI come from the germline V gene. V trimming: 2 bases; J trimming: 5 bases; junction bases outside the gene matches: 5. For the CDR3, the DNA is TGTGCCAGCAGTTACCGACAGGGCGCGAATGAAAAACTGTTTTTT. Protein product: CASSYRQGANEKLFF.

This clone was detected only once. The chain has TRBV7-9 and TRBJ2-1; 13 positions agree with TRBD2. This CDR3 comprises 16 residues. Unmatched junction bases numbered 3, after V lost 5 bases and J lost 2 bases. Germline V gives CDR1 SEHNR, CDR2 FQNEAQ (reference sequence). The CDR3 protein is CASSATSGRTYNEQFF. The CDR3 coding sequence is TGTGCCAGCAGCGCGACTAGCGGGAGGACCTACAATGAGCAGTTCTTC.